The present T cell receptor beta chain was sequenced within a study of T cell responses to AZD1222 COVID-19 vaccine. Regarding this clone: Its antigen is unidentified.

Some clones are missing from TCRdb's copy, which holds only in-frame ones; the method was immunoSEQ multiplex PCR. The table has 200,000 to 250,000 clones, just over 90% seen once. Study-level points and caveats: Donors were mostly white British, more females; clonal diversity possibly underestimated. Nearly half of unique spike-specific TCRs reportedly avoided B.1.351 and B.1.1.7 mutated regions. All repertoire sampling was performed exclusively after the peak T cell response. Spike was spanned by vaccine-associated CD4 TCRs, which were dominant at 160-218 and 743-854.

The sequence was collected from an adult in good health. The input for sequencing was peripheral blood, taken on day 0 of MenACWY control vaccination.

The CDR3 bases are TGTGCCAGCAATGCTGGGGGGGCTATCTACAATGAGCAGTTCTTC. Translating it yields CASNAGGAIYNEQFF. V and J are TRBV2 and TRBJ2-1, with D perhaps matching TRBD2 (7 bases). The CDR3 sequence is 15 residues long. Between the trimmed V and J ends, which lost 7 bases and 3 bases, there was a span of 16 bases. CDR1 is SNHLY, CDR2 FYNNEI, per germline.